The 5 T cell receptor beta chains presented below share a single source sample, sequenced in a study of blood T cell repertoires in COVID-19. Only in-frame clones appear in the TCRdb table, and some are missing; sequencing was by immunoSEQ multiplex PCR. The data contain about 22,000 clones, about 91% of them singletons. The specimen was peripheral blood. Source of these receptors: a woman between 65 and 79 years old with active COVID-19.

This clone came up a few times. The rearrangement links TRBV27 to TRBJ2-7, with D maybe TRBD1 (6 bases). Germline CDR1 and CDR2: MNHEY and SMNVEV (reference sequence). V lost 2 bases and J 0 bases, leaving 11 bases between the germline ends. CDR3 size: 15 residues. The CDR3, as DNA: TGTGCCAGCAGTTTACAAGGGACAACCTCCTACGAGCAGTACTTC. Protein: CASSLQGTTSYEQYF.

The rearrangement links TRBV24-1 to TRBJ2-1; D unclear. CDR3 size: 15 residues. Germline lookup yields CDR1 KGHDR and CDR2 SFDVKD. With 0 bases removed from V and 7 bases from J, the gap between germline ends came to 12 bases. The CDR3 loop reads CATSDLSGARNEQFF. The DNA for the CDR3 is TGTGCCACCAGTGATTTGAGTGGAGCAAGAAATGAGCAGTTCTTC.

V usage is TRBV3-1 (or the pseudogene TRBV3-2) and J usage is TRBJ2-3; D uncertain. Germline loops: CDR1 LGHDT, CDR2 YNNKEL (reference sequence). The CDR3 has 14 residues. V was trimmed by 1 base and J by 1 base, leaving 6 bases between them. The CDR3 is CASSQASGTDTQYF. In DNA, the CDR3 is TGTGCCAGCAGCCAAGCTTCAGGCACAGATACGCAGTATTTT.

This clone appeared a single time. V is TRBV20-1 and J is TRBJ2-1; 8 bases align to TRBD2. The CDR3 sequence is 14 residues long. Trimming at V came to 3 bases and at J to 4 bases, leaving 5 bases not matched to a gene. CDR1 is DFQATT and CDR2 is SNEGSKA in the germline V gene (reference sequence). CDR3 residues: CSASRAGGYNEQFF. Written as DNA, the CDR3 is TGCAGTGCTAGTAGGGCGGGAGGATACAATGAGCAGTTCTTC.

The rearrangement uses TRBV5-1 and TRBJ1-3, with D maybe TRBD1 (6 bases). This CDR3 has 15 amino acids. V was cut by 4 bases and J by 2 bases, with 13 bases left in between. Looked up from germline, CDR1 is SGHRS and CDR2 is YFSETQ. CDR3 sequence (DNA): TGCGCCAGCAGCCTGGACAGAAATCCTGGAAACACCATATATTTT. It encodes CASSLDRNPGNTIYF.